This passage covers 12 T cell receptor beta chains from one sample sequenced in a study of human CD8 memory T cell subsets. Libraries targeted TCR beta using 5' RACE with UMIs. MiXCR, run by TCRdb on the 5' RACE reads, gives a single entry per CDR3 protein. The table shows roughly 8,300 distinct CDR3 sequences, with about 3.9% occurring only once. Sequencing input: CD8+ T cells from PBMCs. The receptors were sampled from a human donor in good health.

This clonotype is medium-sized (0.01 to 0.1%) in the sample. V and J are TRBV6-1 and TRBJ2-2; D uncertain. Germline loops: CDR1 MNHNS, CDR2 SASEGT. CDR3 length: 14 amino acids. V shed 2 bases and J shed 3 bases, with 7 bases lying between them. The CDR3 protein is CASSEKADTGELFF. CDR3 bases: TGTGCCAGCAGTGAAAAGGCGGACACCGGGGAGCTGTTTTTT.

This clonotype was counted only a few times. V gene TRBV6-2 or TRBV6-3 combines with J gene TRBJ2-7, with TRBD1 matching over 8 bases. Germline V lookup: CDR1 MNHEY, CDR2 SVGEGT. The CDR3 has 14 residues. V dropped 5 bases and J dropped 5; count of bases not matched to a gene: 8. The CDR3 bases are TGTGCCAGCAGTCCCCAGGACAGGGCCGACGAGCAGTACTTC. Translating gives CASSPQDRADEQYF.

Ten or more counts support this clonotype. The chain is built from TRBV28 and TRBJ2-1; no definite D call. Trimming cost V 6 bases and J 0 bases, with 12 bases left between them. This CDR3 region has 15 residues. Germline V CDR1 and CDR2: MDHEN, SYDVKM. This CDR3 is CASRKLSTSYNEQFF. The CDR3 DNA follows: TGTGCCAGCAGGAAACTGTCGACCTCCTACAATGAGCAGTTCTTC.

This clonotype came up many times. V is TRBV7-6 and J is TRBJ1-3; a possible D gene is TRBD1 (5 bases). Germline CDR1 is SGHVS and CDR2 is FNYEAQ. The V and J ends lost 0 bases and 0 bases respectively, with 12 bases between them. CDR3 size: 17 residues. The DNA of the CDR3 is TGTGCCAGCAGCTTAGCCCGACAGCCATCCTCTGGAAACACCATATATTTT. Its protein is CASSLARQPSSGNTIYF.

This clonotype was counted ten times or more. V and J are TRBV15 and TRBJ1-3; D is ambiguous. The CDR3 is made up of 18 amino acids. Per germline, CDR1 LNHNV and CDR2 YYDKDF (reference sequence). V shed 0 bases and J shed 0 bases, with 15 bases lying between them. The CDR3 loop reads CATSRDRGPRTSGNTIYF. CDR3 DNA sequence: TGTGCCACCAGCAGAGATCGAGGGCCGCGGACCTCTGGAAACACCATATATTTT.

Relative to its sample, this clonotype is medium-sized. The chain employs TRBV29-1 and TRBJ2-7; the match to TRBD1 covers 11 bases. J lost 2 bases, V lost 4 bases, and 16 bases had no gene match. Germline assignment: CDR1 SQVTM and CDR2 ANQGSEA. CDR3 length: 18 amino acids. CDR3 residues: CSVVGRSTGTGGTYEQYF. Here the CDR3 DNA reads TGCAGCGTTGTGGGGCGGTCCACCGGGACAGGGGGGACCTACGAGCAGTACTTC.

Only a few counts were recorded for this clonotype. The CDR3 ends on some other residue instead of the conserved phenylalanine or tryptophan, so this is likely a read error. The chain joins TRBV9 to TRBJ1-4; TRBD1 aligns across 10 bases. CDR1 is SGDLS and CDR2 is YYNGEE in the germline V gene. V shed 2 bases, J shed 6 bases, and the junction held 4 bases outside the gene matches. The CDR3 has 15 amino acids. In DNA, the CDR3 is TGTGCCAGCAGCGTCCATGGACAGGGGGATGAAAAACTGTTTTCT. Translated: CASSVHGQGDEKLFS.

The sample holds many counts of this clonotype. The rearrangement joins TRBV7-3 to TRBJ2-2; no definite D call. With 1 base removed from V and 7 bases from J, the gap between germline ends came to 4 bases. The CDR3 contains 12 residues. CDR1 and CDR2 from the germline V gene are SGHTA and FQGTGA. The CDR3 nucleotides read TGTGCCAGCAGCTTAAGTAACGGGGAGCTGTTTTTT. It is translated as CASSLSNGELFF.

In this sample, this clonotype turned up many times. The V and J genes are TRBV21-1 and TRBJ1-6; no check of the table's D call, TRBD1, against the DNA was made. TRBV21-1 constitutes a pseudogene. The CDR3 covers 16 residues. The CDR3 DNA is TGTGCCAGCATCCCAGTTCCGGGACAGGTTAATTCACCCCTCCACTTT. This encodes CASIPVPGQVNSPLHF.

This clonotype was recorded many times. This chain links TRBV4-3 with TRBJ1-1, with D unresolved. The V and J ends lost 0 bases and 5 bases respectively, with 7 bases between them. The germline V gene has CDR1 LGHNA and CDR2 YSLEER. The CDR3 extends over 13 amino acids. In DNA form, the CDR3 reads TGCGCCAGCAGCCAAGAGGGTTGGACTGAAGCTTTCTTT. This codes for CASSQEGWTEAFF.

On this clonotype itself: A much larger clone lies one base from this, so it may be a read error. The CDR3 end shows no conserved phenylalanine or tryptophan, and so a read error is likely. The chain couples TRBV2 to TRBJ1-5, with D perhaps TRBD1 (6 bases). The V and J ends lost 3 bases and 1 base respectively, with 10 bases between them. From germline, CDR1 is SNHLY and CDR2 FYNNEI. CDR3 length: 15 amino acids. CDR3 DNA sequence: TGTGCCAGCAGTGATTTCGGGGGCAGCAATCAGCCCCAGCATGTT. This codes for CASSDFGGSNQPQHV.

With regard to this clonotype: One junction end disagrees with the germline gene, perhaps due to a read error. The V and J genes are TRBV7-9 and TRBJ2-2; a weak D match, TRBD2 (5 bases). The CDR3 totals 14 residues. The germline CDR1 and CDR2 sequences are SEHNR and FQNEAQ (reference sequence). CDR3 region: CASSRLEGSTGELF. In DNA, the CDR3 is TGTGCCAGCAGCCGTTTAGAAGGTAGCACCGGGGAGCTGTTT.